This T cell receptor beta chain was identified in a study of CD8+ T cells in alopecia areata. General study findings and limits: TCRs were shared less clearly across patients than in mice, possibly for HLA-related reasons.

Germline assignment: CDR1 GTSNPN and CDR2 SVGIG (reference sequence). There are 14 residues in the CDR3. Trimming removed 2 bases from V and 1 base from J, with 11 bases in between. With regard to this clone: Antigen unknown.

Investigators isolated RNA and reverse transcribed it into cDNA to act as the sequencing template. Measured with immunoSEQ multiplex PCR; TCRdb has only the in-frame clones, and not every one. Here the sample spans some 100,000 clones, 55% to 80% being singletons. The sequence was obtained from a human donor in good health. Sequenced: CD4+ T cells sorted from blood. The J gene is TRBJ2-5, the V gene TRBV30; possible D gene TRBD1, 6 bases. CDR3 sequence: CAWSQLTGQETQYF. For the CDR3, the DNA is TGTGCCTGGAGTCAGTTGACAGGCCAAGAGACCCAGTACTTC.